The rows below give T cell receptor beta chains drawn from one sample of a study of blood T cell repertoires in COVID-19. The repertoire was sequenced with immunoSEQ multiplex PCR; TCRdb's copy has only in-frame clones and lacks some. The table has approximately 140,000 clones, roughly 86% seen once; the top ten hold almost 8.5%. Sequencing was done on a sample of peripheral blood. These receptors were taken from a woman aged 60-75 years with acute or convalescent COVID-19. CDR3s include the opening cysteine and the closing phenylalanine or tryptophan. D genes are given only for firm matches. Not all rows give a size; the values are once, few, many and, for expanded clones, a class.

clone_size,d_call,j_call,v_call,cdr3_aa,cdr3_nt
-,-,TRBJ2-7,TRBV7-8,CASSLHRESYEQYF,TGTGCCAGCAGCTTACACAGGGAATCCTACGAGCAGTACTTC
once,TRBD2,TRBJ2-5,TRBV7-9,CASSSPTSGPVIPQYF,TGTGCCAGCAGCTCTCCAACTAGCGGGCCTGTAATTCCCCAGTACTTC
-,-,TRBJ1-2,TRBV7-9,CASTYSFGGYTF,TGTGCCAGCACCTACTCCTTTGGTGGCTACACCTTC
-,TRBD1,TRBJ2-1,TRBV6-6,CASSFFPTGNYEQFF,TGTGCCAGCAGTTTTTTCCCGACAGGGAACTATGAGCAGTTCTTC
-,TRBD2,TRBJ2-3,TRBV3-1/TRBV3-2,CASTHPAGGQYTQYF,TGTGCCAGCACCCACCCGGCGGGGGGGCAATATACGCAGTATTTT
-,-,TRBJ2-5,TRBV19,CASTPQAQGQETQYF,TGTGCCAGTACCCCCCAAGCGCAGGGGCAAGAGACCCAGTACTTC
once,TRBD1,TRBJ1-2,TRBV19,CASSPRTGVLAYTF,TGTGCCAGTAGTCCTAGGACAGGTGTTTTAGCCTACACCTTC
-,-,TRBJ2-7,TRBV18,CASSPGGYEQYF,TGTGCCAGCTCACCGGGGGGCTACGAGCAGTACTTC
-,-,TRBJ2-2,TRBV9,CASSALSSAGELFF,TGTGCCAGCAGCGCCCTGAGCAGCGCCGGGGAGCTGTTTTTT
-,-,TRBJ2-3,TRBV28,CASVLATGRVTDTQYF,TGTGCCAGTGTCCTAGCGACGGGTAGAGTCACAGATACGCAGTATTTT
-,TRBD2,TRBJ2-1,TRBV4-2,CASSRGLAGAVNEQFF,TGTGCCAGCAGCCGGGGACTAGCGGGGGCCGTCAATGAGCAGTTCTTC
-,-,TRBJ1-1,TRBV7-9,CASSPGRGSEAFF,TGTGCCAGCAGCCCCGGGAGGGGGTCTGAAGCTTTCTTT
-,TRBD1,TRBJ2-7,TRBV12-5,CASGSSGTGGREQYF,TGTGCTAGTGGTTCCTCCGGGACAGGGGGTCGAGAGCAGTACTTC
-,-,TRBJ2-1,TRBV9,CASSVRLNYNEQFF,TGTGCCAGCAGCGTACGCCTAAACTACAATGAGCAGTTCTTC
-,-,TRBJ1-2,TRBV30,CAWSVGFQGGYTF,TGTGCCTGGAGTGTGGGGTTTCAGGGCGGCTACACCTTC
-,-,TRBJ1-4,TRBV28,CASSFFGLQGREKLFF,TGTGCCAGCAGTTTTTTCGGCTTACAGGGAAGGGAAAAACTGTTTTTT
-,-,TRBJ2-5,TRBV5-1,CASSLATVGGETQYF,TGCGCCAGCAGCTTGGCCACGGTAGGGGGAGAGACCCAGTACTTC
-,-,TRBJ1-6,TRBV5-1,CASSPDRSSYNSPLHF,TGCGCCAGCAGCCCAGACAGGAGCTCCTATAATTCACCCCTCCACTTT
-,TRBD1,TRBJ1-2,TRBV29-1,CSVEKGGGLGGYTF,TGCAGCGTTGAGAAAGGGGGCGGTCTAGGTGGCTACACCTTC
-,TRBD1,TRBJ2-3,TRBV4-1,CASATGMSGTDTQYF,TGCGCCAGCGCGACAGGGATGTCCGGCACAGATACGCAGTATTTT
-,-,TRBJ2-7,TRBV7-8,CASSFAGLSYEQYF,TGTGCCAGCAGCTTCGCCGGACTTTCCTACGAGCAGTACTTC
few,-,TRBJ1-1,TRBV11-2,CASRSRVGVMNTEAFF,TGTGCCAGCAGGTCCAGGGTGGGCGTGATGAACACTGAAGCTTTCTTT
-,-,TRBJ2-7,TRBV14,CASSVAATYEQYF,TGTGCCAGCAGCGTGGCTGCAACCTACGAGCAGTACTTC
-,TRBD1,TRBJ1-1,TRBV28,CASSLGDRGFEAFF,TGTGCCAGCAGTTTAGGAGACAGGGGCTTCGAAGCTTTCTTT
-,TRBD1,TRBJ2-7,TRBV7-9,CASSLGATGVSYEQYF,TGTGCCAGCAGCTTAGGCGCAACAGGGGTCTCCTACGAGCAGTACTTC
-,TRBD1,TRBJ1-2,TRBV28,CASSFGQGDGYTF,TGTGCCAGCAGTTTTGGACAGGGTGATGGCTACACCTTC
-,-,TRBJ1-5,TRBV5-6,CASSLRGIDNQPQHF,TGTGCCAGCAGCTTGCGAGGGATCGACAATCAGCCCCAGCATTTT
few,-,TRBJ1-6,TRBV19,CASSTGQYNSPLHF,TGTGCCAGTAGCACCGGACAGTATAATTCACCCCTCCACTTT
-,TRBD2,TRBJ2-3,TRBV15,CATSRGGGSTDTQYF,TGTGCCACCAGCAGAGGGGGAGGGTCCACAGATACGCAGTATTTT
-,-,TRBJ1-3,TRBV19,CAINGALDFSGNTIYF,TGTGCCATTAATGGAGCTTTAGACTTCTCTGGAAACACCATATATTTT
-,-,TRBJ2-6,TRBV29-1,CSVTRQGNGANVLTF,TGCAGCGTCACCCGGCAGGGGAATGGGGCCAACGTCCTGACTTTC
-,-,TRBJ1-2,TRBV4-3,CASSQNLGRGSGGYTF,TGCGCCAGCAGCCAGAACCTAGGAAGGGGTTCGGGTGGCTACACCTTC
-,TRBD2,TRBJ2-7,TRBV14,CASSSTRGGSSYEQYF,TGTGCCAGCAGCTCGACGCGGGGGGGGAGCTCCTACGAGCAGTACTTC
-,TRBD2,TRBJ2-7,TRBV7-2,CASSLASGVSYEQYF,TGTGCCAGCAGCTTAGCTAGCGGGGTCTCCTACGAGCAGTACTTC
-,TRBD1,TRBJ1-5,TRBV19,CASSITNRDRGRNQPQHF,TGTGCCAGTAGTATAACTAACCGGGACAGGGGTCGCAATCAGCCCCAGCATTTT
-,TRBD1,TRBJ1-5,TRBV12-3/TRBV12-4,CASSGQGSASQHF,TGTGCCAGCAGTGGACAGGGTAGCGCGTCCCAGCATTTT
-,-,TRBJ1-1,TRBV3-1/TRBV3-2,CASSQLSSTEAFF,TGTGCCAGCAGCCAATTGAGTAGCACTGAAGCTTTCTTT
-,TRBD1,TRBJ1-2,TRBV28,CASKDTGGSTF,TGTGCCTCAAAGGACACAGGGGGGAGCACCTTC
-,-,TRBJ1-6,TRBV11-3,CASSLSAYNSPLHF,TGTGCCAGCAGCTTGTCCGCCTATAATTCACCCCTCCACTTT
-,-,TRBJ2-1,TRBV21-1,CASSFPTGTQGLGVRNEQFF,TGTGCCAGCAGCTTCCCTACCGGGACACAGGGTTTGGGTGTGAGGAATGAGCAGTTCTTC
few,-,TRBJ1-1,TRBV11-3,CASSLGLRTEAFF,TGTGCCAGCAGCTTGGGACTGCGCACTGAAGCTTTCTTT
-,-,TRBJ1-6,TRBV4-1,CASSQERGTPLHF,TGCGCCAGCAGCCAAGAGCGAGGGACACCCCTCCACTTT
-,-,TRBJ2-2,TRBV19,CASRPTGVNTGELFF,TGTGCCAGTAGGCCGACAGGAGTGAACACCGGGGAGCTGTTTTTT
-,-,TRBJ2-3,TRBV7-8,CASSSQYKSGIDTQYF,TGTGCCAGCAGCTCCCAATATAAATCGGGGATAGATACGCAGTATTTT
-,-,TRBJ2-7,TRBV10-3,CAIRADSPPYEQYF,TGTGCCATCAGAGCAGACAGTCCCCCCTACGAGCAGTACTTC
-,TRBD2,TRBJ2-3,TRBV15,CATSRDPTSGGDTQYF,TGTGCCACCAGCAGAGATCCCACTAGCGGGGGGGATACGCAGTATTTT
-,TRBD1,TRBJ1-2,TRBV14,CASSLAGTDYYGYTF,TGTGCCAGCAGCCTGGCCGGGACAGACTACTATGGCTACACCTTC
-,TRBD1,TRBJ2-6,TRBV27,CASSKMTGGSSGANVLTF,TGTGCCAGCAGTAAAATGACAGGGGGAAGCTCTGGGGCCAACGTCCTGACTTTC
-,TRBD1,TRBJ1-2,TRBV4-1,CASSLDRAKNYGYTF,TGCGCCAGCAGCTTGGACAGGGCGAAGAACTATGGCTACACCTTC
few,-,TRBJ1-1,TRBV7-2,CASSLDRITEAFF,TGTGCCAGCAGCTTAGACAGGATCACTGAAGCTTTCTTT